Presented here are 15 T cell receptor beta chains from one specimen sequenced in a study of T cell clones after liver transplantation. Sequencing used immunoSEQ multiplex PCR; TCRdb keeps in-frame clones, though not all of them. This table holds around 97,000 clones, around 80% found once. The sample in question was CD4+ T cells from blood, obtained around 50 months after liver transplant. These receptors were collected from a human patient who received a liver transplant. Among the T cells, some may be from the graft donor.

The CDR3 is CASSNPGEANEKLFF. CDR3 DNA sequence: TGTGCCAGCAGCAACCCAGGGGAAGCTAATGAAAAACTGTTTTTT. The chain joins TRBV2 to TRBJ1-4; possible D gene TRBD1, 6 bases. Per the germline V gene, CDR1 is SNHLY and CDR2 is FYNNEI. V dropped 6 bases and J dropped 3 bases, with 14 bases sitting between them. The CDR3 extends over 15 amino acids.

This chain links TRBV16 with TRBJ1-6; D unresolved. Looked up from germline, CDR1 is KGHSY and CDR2 is FQNENV. V was clipped by 0 bases and J by 6 bases, with 9 bases between them. The CDR3 extends over 15 amino acids. The CDR3 protein is CASSQSRPSNSPLHF. CDR3 bases: TGTGCCAGCAGCCAATCCAGGCCTAGTAATTCACCCCTCCACTTT. The whole variable domain, filled in from reference TRBV16 and TRBJ1-6, reads GEEVAQTPKHLVRGEGQKAKLYCAPIKGHSYVFWYQQVLKNEFKFLISFQNENVFDETGMPKERFSAKCLPNSPCSLEIQATKLEDSAVYFCASSQSRPSNSPLHFGNGTRLTVT.

The chain uses TRBV19 and TRBJ2-3, with unresolved D. In germline, CDR1 is LNHDA, CDR2 SQIVND (reference sequence). The CDR3 extends over 14 amino acids. Trimming shortened V by 1 base and J by 6 bases, and 11 bases separated the two germline ends. CDR3 loop: CASSIAAVADTQYF. As DNA, the CDR3 is TGTGCCAGTAGTATAGCCGCGGTGGCCGATACGCAGTATTTT.

This clone was observed a single time. The chain employs TRBV7-8 and TRBJ1-4; 7 bases fit TRBD1. Germline trimming cut 0 bases from V and 5 bases from J; bases unmatched to any gene: 6. Per the germline V gene, CDR1 is SGHVS and CDR2 is FQNEAQ. This CDR3 region has 16 residues. The CDR3 here is CASSLAFGRGNEKLFF. As DNA, the CDR3 is TGTGCCAGCAGCTTAGCTTTTGGCAGGGGGAATGAAAAACTGTTTTTT.

V is TRBV28 and J is TRBJ2-7; 8 nucleotides line up with TRBD1. The CDR3 is 14 residues long. Unmatched junction bases numbered 7, after V lost 7 bases and J lost 2 bases. Germline CDR1 reads MDHEN; CDR2 reads SYDVKM. The CDR3 sequence is CASKPGTGTYEQYF. The CDR3 DNA reads as TGTGCCAGCAAACCGGGGACAGGAACCTACGAGCAGTACTTC.

This chain joins TRBV7-2 and TRBJ2-6; TRBD1 agrees at 7 bases. This CDR3 contains 15 residues. CDR1 is SGHTA and CDR2 is FQGNSA in the germline V gene. Unmatched junction bases numbered 3, after V lost 5 bases and J lost 2 bases. CDR3 in DNA: TGTGCCAGCAGCCTAGGGACAGCTGGGGCCAACGTCCTGACTTTC. This sequence encodes CASSLGTAGANVLTF.

This clone was seen only once. This chain joins TRBV6-1 and TRBJ2-7; D remains ambiguous. V was shortened by 5 bases and J by 2 bases, with 4 bases between the two germline ends. CDR3 length: 11 amino acids. Germline loops: CDR1 MNHNS, CDR2 SASEGT. The CDR3 sequence: CASSQTYEQYF. For the CDR3, the DNA is TGTGCCAGCAGTCAAACCTACGAGCAGTACTTC.

The rearrangement links TRBV5-8 to TRBJ1-2; 8 positions agree with TRBD1. Per germline, CDR1 SGHTS and CDR2 YDEGEE. The CDR3 is 15 residues long. V gave up 1 base and J gave up 3 bases; unmatched junction bases: 5. This CDR3 is CASSLPGQGDYGYTF. The DNA of the CDR3 is TGTGCCAGCAGCTTGCCCGGACAGGGTGACTATGGCTACACCTTC.

V gene TRBV7-2 combines with J gene TRBJ1-5; a weak D match, TRBD1 (6 bases). Trimming removed 2 bases from V and 1 base from J, with 15 bases in between. CDR1 is SGHTA, CDR2 FQGNSA, per germline. CDR3 size: 17 residues. The CDR3 protein is CASSLHKGGGSNQPQHF. The CDR3 DNA reads TGTGCCAGCAGCTTACACAAGGGGGGCGGAAGCAATCAGCCCCAGCATTTT.

The V and J genes are TRBV7-7 and TRBJ2-2; 7 bases agree with TRBD1. CDR1 and CDR2 (germline): SSHAT, FNYEAQ (reference sequence). After removal of 3 bases from V and 1 base from J, the junction contained 8 bases not matched to a gene. This CDR3 is built from 17 residues. The CDR3 sequence: CASSLGAQGRNTGELFF. CDR3 DNA: TGTGCCAGCAGCTTGGGGGCACAGGGGCGGAACACCGGGGAGCTGTTTTTT.

V usage is TRBV19 and J usage is TRBJ1-4, with 9 bases fitting TRBD1. Germline lookup yields CDR1 LNHDA and CDR2 SQIVND (reference sequence). The CDR3 runs to 13 residues. The trim removed 7 bases at V and 12 bases at J, leaving 9 bases unmatched. CDR3 protein: CASTKDRGRELFF. CDR3 coding DNA: TGTGCCAGTACCAAGGACAGGGGACGAGAACTGTTTTTT.

The chain is built from TRBV4-2 and TRBJ2-1; no clear D gene. V was pared by 0 bases and J by 5 bases, with 14 bases between. CDR1 LGHNA and CDR2 YNFKEQ come from the germline V gene. The CDR3 consists of 16 residues. In DNA form, the CDR3 reads TGTGCCAGCAGCCAAGATACACCCGAGAATCACAATGAGCAGTTCTTC. As protein: CASSQDTPENHNEQFF.

The chain links TRBV7-3 to TRBJ2-1; no clear D gene. Germline-derived CDR1 and CDR2 are SGHTA and FQGTGA. V was pared by 1 base and J by 9 bases, with 16 bases between. The CDR3 has 15 residues. The CDR3 spells CASSLIIGSLGEQFF. The CDR3 coding sequence is TGTGCCAGCAGCTTAATTATTGGCTCCTTGGGTGAGCAGTTCTTC. The variable domain in full, with the rest retrieved from reference TRBV7-3 and TRBJ2-1, is GAGVSQTPSNKVTEKGKYVELRCDPISGHTALYWYRQSLGQGPEFLIYFQGTGAADDSGLPNDRFFAVRPEGSVSTLKIQRTERGDSAVYLCASSLIIGSLGEQFFGPGTRLTVL.

As DNA, the CDR3 is TGTGCCAGCAGTTCTCCTAGGGGACTAGCGGGGACCCAAGAGACCCAGTACTTC. Amino acids: CASSSPRGLAGTQETQYF. The chain recombines TRBV27 with TRBJ2-5; 13 bases are shared with TRBD2. The germline V gene encodes CDR1 MNHEY and CDR2 SMNVEV (reference sequence). This CDR3 spans 18 amino acids. Unmatched junction bases numbered 9, after V lost 4 bases and J lost 1 base.

The chain employs TRBV14 and TRBJ2-7, with D unresolved. This CDR3 has 12 residues. Per the germline V gene, CDR1 is SGHDN and CDR2 is FVKESK. V was cut by 4 bases and J by 4 bases, with 8 bases left in between. The CDR3 region has the DNA TGTGCCAGCAGCCTCTCCTCTTACGAGCAGTACTTC. Its protein product is CASSLSSYEQYF.